This T cell receptor beta chain was sequenced in a study of control samples from healthy donors and cancer patients. Clones were read by immunoSEQ multiplex PCR, and TCRdb kept only the in-frame ones, dropping some. This repertoire shows 150,000 to 200,000 clones, roughly 92% found once; its top ten account for 1.3% to 1.5%. This sequence originates from a woman younger than 30 in good health. The sequenced sample consisted of blood.

The CDR3 region is CAKRQLPSFYGYTF. DNA for the CDR3: TGTGCCAAAAGACAGCTCCCTTCCTTCTATGGCTACACCTTC. The V and J genes are TRBV6-5 and TRBJ1-2; tentatively, D is TRBD1 (5 bases). Germline CDR1 MNHEY, CDR2 SVGAGI. The germline V and J ends were trimmed by 10 bases and 4 bases, with 19 bases remaining between them. The CDR3 consists of 14 residues.